This T cell receptor beta chain was found in a study of cytomegalovirus exposure and HLA in healthy donors. V was shortened by 4 bases and J by 1 base, with 15 bases between the two germline ends. The germline CDR1 and CDR2 sequences are LGHNA and YNFKEQ. CDR3 length equals 16 residues. Only one count was recorded for this clone. It was with 60 Vbeta and 13 Jbeta primers that the PCR ran. The assay was immunoSEQ multiplex PCR, and TCRdb's table has in-frame clones only and misses some. The sample comprises 90,000 to 150,000 clones, 60% to 85% of which are singletons, and 3% to 4% rests with the top ten.

The chain combines TRBV4-2 with TRBJ2-3, with D perhaps matching TRBD2 (6 bases). Sequencing input: PBMCs. The TCR comes from a woman in her 30s in good health and CMV-seropositive. The CDR3 DNA reads as TGTGCCAGCAGCCCTAGGCTAGCGCCGGGCACAGATACGCAGTATTTT. Its protein product is CASSPRLAPGTDTQYF.